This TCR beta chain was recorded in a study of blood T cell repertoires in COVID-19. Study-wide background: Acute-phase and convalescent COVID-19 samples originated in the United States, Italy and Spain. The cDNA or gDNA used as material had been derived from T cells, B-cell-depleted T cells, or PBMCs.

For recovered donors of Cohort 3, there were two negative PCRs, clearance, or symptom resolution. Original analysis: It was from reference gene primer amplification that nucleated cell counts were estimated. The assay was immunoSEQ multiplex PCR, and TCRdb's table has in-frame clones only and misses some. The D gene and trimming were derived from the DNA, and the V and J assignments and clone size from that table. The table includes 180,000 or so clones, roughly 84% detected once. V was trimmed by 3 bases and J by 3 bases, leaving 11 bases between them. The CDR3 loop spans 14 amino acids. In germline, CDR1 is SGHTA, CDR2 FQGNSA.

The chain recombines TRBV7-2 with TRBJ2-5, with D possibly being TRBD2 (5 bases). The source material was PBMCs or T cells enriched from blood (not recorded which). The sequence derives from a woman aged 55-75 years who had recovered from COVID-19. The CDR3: CASSFAGKKETQYF. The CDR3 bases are TGTGCCAGCAGCTTTGCCGGGAAAAAAGAGACCCAGTACTTC.